Presented here are 29 T cell receptor beta chains from one specimen sequenced in a study of shared clonotypes between healthy human individuals. Sequencing used immunoSEQ multiplex PCR; TCRdb keeps in-frame clones, though not all of them. The profile shows over 1.5 million clones, about 98% of them singletons. The sequenced sample consisted of naive CD4+ T cells sorted from blood. Subset here: CD45RA+ positively selected. Receptor source: a young man in good health.

The rearrangement joins TRBV13 to TRBJ1-5; 8 bases agree with TRBD1. Germline CDR1 PRHDT, CDR2 FYEKMQ (reference sequence). The CDR3 consists of 14 residues. V shed 4 bases, J shed 7 bases, and the junction held 6 bases outside the gene matches. The CDR3 sequence: CASSSRQGRQPQHF. The CDR3 DNA follows: TGTGCCAGCAGCTCCCGACAGGGGCGACAGCCCCAGCATTTT.

This chain connects TRBV5-4 to TRBJ2-1, with 11 bases matching TRBD2. The ends lost 0 bases at V and 9 bases at J; junction bases unmatched: 8. CDR1 is SGHNT and CDR2 is YYREEE in the germline V gene (reference sequence). The CDR3 is 16 residues long. The CDR3 DNA is TGTGCCAGCAGCTTGGTCACTAGCGGGAGTGGAGCTGAGCAGTTCTTC. Translated: CASSLVTSGSGAEQFF.

The gene calls are TRBV5-1 and TRBJ2-2; a weak D match, TRBD1 (6 bases). Germline V gives CDR1 SGHRS, CDR2 YFSETQ. V was clipped by 5 bases and J by 1 base, with 12 bases between them. The CDR3 is 15 amino acids. Here the CDR3 DNA reads TGCGCCAGCAGATACCCGGGACAGAACACCGGGGAGCTGTTTTTT. Translating it yields CASRYPGQNTGELFF.

This chain links TRBV10-2 with TRBJ2-2; possibly TRBD1 or TRBD2 for D (5 bases each). Trimming took 8 bases from V and 4 from J, leaving 17 bases between them. The germline gives CDR1 WSHSY, CDR2 SAAADI. This CDR3 spans 15 amino acids. The CDR3 here is CASHLGTTFTGELFF. CDR3 bases: TGCGCCAGCCATCTTGGGACCACATTCACCGGGGAGCTGTTTTTT.

V and J are TRBV4-3 and TRBJ2-1, with D uncertain. From germline, CDR1 is LGHNA and CDR2 YSLEER. The CDR3 extends over 13 amino acids. V gave up 4 bases and J gave up 10 bases, with 14 bases separating them. CDR3 nucleotide sequence: TGCGCCAGCAGCCTACAGCTTACAGCCGAGCAGTTCTTC. Translation gives CASSLQLTAEQFF.

This clone appeared once. The junction does not match germline at one end; this may be a read error. The J gene is TRBJ1-5, the V gene TRBV19, with no clear D. Germline values: CDR1 LNHDA, CDR2 SQIVND (reference sequence). This CDR3 is built from 14 residues. CDR3 sequence reads: CASSFSSNQPDGVF. CDR3 in DNA: TGTGCCAGTAGCTTCAGTAGCAATCAGCCCGACGGGGTGTTT.

The CDR3 loop is CASSPGQARPGNQPQHF. The CDR3 DNA reads as TGTGCCAGCTCACCGGGACAGGCAAGGCCCGGCAATCAGCCCCAGCATTTT. This chain links TRBV18 with TRBJ1-5; 8 bases map to TRBD1. In germline, CDR1 is KGHSH, CDR2 LQKENI. The CDR3 totals 17 residues. V shed 3 bases and J 2 bases; nucleotides not matched to a gene: 9.

The chain links TRBV29-1 to TRBJ1-1; D perhaps matches TRBD1 (6 bases). This CDR3 spans 12 amino acids. CDR1 and CDR2 from the germline V gene are SQVTM and ANQGSEA. Trimming left V 8 bases short and J 11 bases short, with 21 bases between. In nucleotides, the CDR3 is TGCAGCACCAAGGAGACGACAGGATCGGCTTTCTTT. Residues: CSTKETTGSAFF.

The gene calls are TRBV6-1 and TRBJ2-5; D is undetermined. V gave up 7 bases and J gave up 2 bases, with 8 bases separating them. The germline gives CDR1 MNHNS, CDR2 SASEGT. CDR3 length: 12 amino acids. The CDR3 loop reads CASNPLQETQYF. The CDR3 DNA follows: TGTGCCAGCAATCCCTTACAAGAGACCCAGTACTTC.

This clone was recorded once. The chain employs TRBV19 and TRBJ1-1; unclear D gene. V was clipped by 7 bases and J by 0 bases, with 18 bases between them. Germline CDR1 LNHDA, CDR2 SQIVND (reference sequence). The CDR3 consists of 16 residues. The CDR3 here is CASNSGPARLNTEAFF. For the CDR3, the DNA is TGTGCCAGTAACTCCGGGCCGGCTCGATTGAACACTGAAGCTTTCTTT.

V and J are TRBV7-9 and TRBJ1-4, with TRBD1 as a possible D gene (5 bases). CDR1 and CDR2 from the germline V gene are SEHNR and FQNEAQ (reference sequence). This CDR3 has 15 amino acids. Trimming shortened V by 0 bases and J by 4 bases, and 9 bases separated the two germline ends. Here the CDR3 reads CASSLALQGNEKLFF. In DNA, the CDR3 is TGTGCCAGCAGCTTAGCGCTTCAGGGTAATGAAAAACTGTTTTTT.

This chain uses TRBV5-4 with TRBJ1-1, with D possibly being TRBD1 (6 bases). The ends were cut back, 3 bases at V and 1 base at J, with 13 bases in the middle. CDR1 and CDR2 (germline): SGHNT, YYREEE (reference sequence). This CDR3 has 15 amino acids. The CDR3 here is CASSWVRGANTEAFF. The CDR3 DNA sequence: TGTGCCAGCAGCTGGGTTAGGGGGGCGAACACTGAAGCTTTCTTT.

Notes on this clone: One end of the junction is discordant with germline, which a read error may explain. The rearrangement links TRBV6-5 to TRBJ2-4; 9 nucleotides line up with TRBD1. The CDR3 is 12 amino acids. Germline V CDR1 and CDR2: MNHEY, SVGAGI. This CDR3 is CASGEPGQGQIF. The CDR3 region has the DNA TGTGCCAGCGGGGAACCGGGACAGGGTCAGATCTTC.

This clone appeared a single time. The V and J genes are TRBV14 and TRBJ2-1, with D unclear. The germline CDR1 and CDR2 sequences are SGHDN and FVKESK. The CDR3 covers 16 residues. The ends were cut back, 1 base at V and 0 bases at J, with 10 bases in the middle. The CDR3 nucleotides read TGTGCCAGCAGCCAAGGTCGTGGGGTCTCCTACAATGAGCAGTTCTTC. Protein: CASSQGRGVSYNEQFF.

In the case of this clone: The same CDR3 is also encoded by other DNA sequences in this sample. The chain uses TRBV2 and TRBJ2-7, with a tentative D call TRBD1 (6 bases). Germline V gives CDR1 SNHLY, CDR2 FYNNEI. Deletions cut 5 bases from V and 3 bases from J, with 8 bases between. The CDR3 totals 12 residues. The CDR3 region is CASSSDSYEQYF. CDR3 nucleotides: TGTGCCAGCAGTTCGGACAGCTACGAGCAGTACTTC.

This chain links TRBV15 with TRBJ2-5; D not resolved. The CDR3 sequence is 13 residues long. Germline V gene lookup returns CDR1 LNHNV and CDR2 YYDKDF (reference sequence). V gave up 3 bases and J gave up 4 bases, with 9 bases separating them. The CDR3 DNA sequence: TGTGCCACCAGCAGTGATGAACGAGAGACCCAGTACTTC. As protein: CATSSDERETQYF.

The rearrangement uses TRBV5-6 and TRBJ2-1; 14 bases are a match to TRBD2. CDR3 length: 17 amino acids. The germline V gene has CDR1 SGHDT and CDR2 YYEEEE. V lost 4 bases to trimming and J lost 7 bases; unmatched junction nucleotides: 10. Written as DNA, the CDR3 is TGTGCCAGCAGCCGCGGGACTAGCGGGAGTAGGGGGAATGAGCAGTTCTTC. Translated: CASSRGTSGSRGNEQFF.

V and J are TRBV6-1 and TRBJ2-3; D possibly corresponds to TRBD2 (6 bases). CDR3 length: 18 residues. V was pared by 3 bases and J by 2 bases, with 21 bases between. CDR1 and CDR2 (germline): MNHNS, SASEGT. CDR3 nucleotide sequence: TGTGCCAGCAGTGAGCATGGGGCTGGTAGCGGCCTCACAGATACGCAGTATTTT. Translating it yields CASSEHGAGSGLTDTQYF.

V is TRBV6-5 and J is TRBJ2-1, with 7 nucleotides matching TRBD1. CDR1 is MNHEY, CDR2 SVGAGI, per germline. V was clipped by 6 bases and J by 0 bases; unmatched bases: 5. The CDR3 has 15 amino acids. CDR3 amino acids: CASSQDRSSYNEQFF. The CDR3 coding sequence is TGTGCCAGCAGCCAGGACAGGAGCTCCTACAATGAGCAGTTCTTC.

The chain links TRBV27 to TRBJ2-3; 16 bases are shared with TRBD2. With V trimmed by 5 bases and J by 5 bases, 10 bases remained unmatched. The germline V gene has CDR1 MNHEY and CDR2 SMNVEV (reference sequence). CDR3 length: 18 residues. CDR3 loop: CASSQNLGTSGRVDTQYF. The DNA for the CDR3 is TGTGCCAGCAGTCAAAACCTCGGGACTAGCGGGAGGGTAGATACGCAGTATTTT.

CDR3 in DNA: TGTGCCAGCTCCACAGGGGCTGGAAACACCATATATTTT. Residues: CASSTGAGNTIYF. The chain uses TRBV18 and TRBJ1-3, with 7 bases lining up with TRBD1. The CDR3 spans 13 residues. Looked up from germline, CDR1 is KGHSH and CDR2 is LQKENI. The V segment lost 6 bases and the J segment 2 bases; nucleotides outside the gene matches: 1.

Only one count was recorded for this clone. The chain is built from TRBV28 and TRBJ2-7, with 12 bases that match TRBD1. Germline V CDR1 and CDR2: MDHEN, SYDVKM. The CDR3 length is 15 residues. Trimming took 3 bases from V and 5 from J; bases not matched to a gene: 5. CDR3 nucleotides: TGTGCCAGCAGTTTCGGTGGGACAGGGGGCAACGAGCAGTACTTC. Its translation is CASSFGGTGGNEQYF.

This clone appeared a single time. The chain has TRBV14 and TRBJ2-3; D is ambiguous. Germline-derived CDR1 and CDR2 are SGHDN and FVKESK. V was clipped by 0 bases and J by 3 bases, with 4 bases between them. The CDR3 sequence is 13 residues long. The CDR3 bases are TGTGCCAGCAGCCAAGACCATACAGATACGCAGTATTTT. This codes for CASSQDHTDTQYF.

The J gene is TRBJ2-5, the V gene TRBV27, with D tentatively TRBD1 (6 bases). The V gene's germline CDR1 is MNHEY and CDR2 SMNVEV (reference sequence). This CDR3 comprises 12 residues. Trimming removed 7 bases from V and 4 bases from J, with 10 bases in between. The CDR3 bases are TGTGCCAGCACGGACAGACTAGAGACCCAGTACTTC. Its protein product is CASTDRLETQYF.

The J gene is TRBJ2-1, the V gene TRBV5-4; D is possibly TRBD1 (5 bases). Germline V lookup: CDR1 SGHNT, CDR2 YYREEE (reference sequence). The CDR3 has 15 amino acids. Between the trimmed V and J ends, which lost 0 bases and 10 bases, there was a span of 17 bases. The chain's CDR3 is CASSLGGRTDREQFF. The CDR3 bases are TGTGCCAGCAGCTTGGGGGGCCGTACCGACCGGGAGCAGTTCTTC.

The V call is TRBV7-6, the J call TRBJ2-3; 9 bases align to TRBD2. This CDR3 has 19 amino acids. Germline V gives CDR1 SGHVS, CDR2 FNYEAQ. With V trimmed by 5 bases and J by 0 bases, 15 bases remained unmatched. CDR3 amino acids: CASSQRGRAWSGSTDTQYF. CDR3 in DNA: TGTGCCAGCAGCCAGCGCGGGAGGGCCTGGTCGGGTAGCACAGATACGCAGTATTTT. The whole variable domain, filled in from reference TRBV7-6 and TRBJ2-3, reads GAGVSQSPRYKVTKRGQDVALRCDPISGHVSLYWYRQALGQGPEFLTYFNYEAQQDKSGLPNDRFSAERPEGSISTLTIQRTEQRDSAMYRCASSQRGRAWSGSTDTQYFGPGTRLTVL.

V usage is TRBV29-1 and J usage is TRBJ2-2; no firm D call. The CDR3 is 14 residues long. CDR1 is SQVTM and CDR2 is ANQGSEA in the germline V gene. Trimming pared 5 bases from V and 0 bases from J, leaving 10 bases between. Here the CDR3 reads CSVRSLTNTGELFF. CDR3 DNA sequence: TGCAGCGTTAGGTCCCTTACGAACACCGGGGAGCTGTTTTTT.

J is TRBJ2-7 and V is TRBV28; 7 positions agree with TRBD2. In germline, CDR1 is MDHEN, CDR2 SYDVKM. This CDR3 has 15 residues. The V segment lost 5 bases and the J segment 2 bases; nucleotides outside the gene matches: 9. Here the CDR3 reads CASSHVMGGAYEQYF. The DNA of the CDR3 is TGTGCCAGCAGTCATGTTATGGGGGGGGCCTACGAGCAGTACTTC.

The count of this clone is one. CDR3 sequence (DNA): TGTGCCAGTAGGGGCTCTGGAAACACCATATATTTT. The encoded protein is CASRGSGNTIYF. The rearrangement links TRBV19 to TRBJ1-3; D not certain. This CDR3 spans 12 amino acids. V lost 6 bases and J 0 bases, leaving 3 bases between the germline ends. Germline V gene sequence: CDR1 LNHDA, CDR2 SQIVND (reference sequence).